The 15 T cell receptor beta chains below all came from one sample that was sequenced in a study of blood T cell repertoires in COVID-19. Here immunoSEQ multiplex PCR was the method, and the copy in TCRdb shows in-frame clones only, minus some. The data hold about 220,000 clones, with 65% to 90% observed a single time. The sequenced sample was peripheral blood. Every receptor here comes from a woman aged 70-85 years with COVID-19, enrolled during active disease.

This clone was detected once. This chain connects TRBV4-1 to TRBJ2-7, with D tentatively TRBD2 (7 bases). Germline V gene data show CDR1 as MGHRA and CDR2 as YSYEKL. The CDR3 is 15 amino acids. Trimming took off 1 base at V and 3 bases at J, with 13 bases between the two ends. The CDR3 is CASSQGGGAGYEQYF. The CDR3 nucleotides are TGCGCCAGCAGCCAAGGCGGGGGCGCGGGCTACGAGCAGTACTTC.

The J gene is TRBJ1-6, the V gene TRBV7-3, with TRBD1 as a possible D gene (6 bases). Germline CDR1 and CDR2: SGHTA and FQGTGA. This CDR3 comprises 17 residues. V shed 2 bases and J shed 8 bases, with 19 bases lying between them. The DNA of the CDR3 is TGTGCCAGCAGCTTAGGTCCGGCCAGGGGATATGATTCACCCCTCCACTTT. Protein: CASSLGPARGYDSPLHF.

The chain employs TRBV5-1 and TRBJ2-7, with a tentative D call TRBD2 (6 bases). CDR3 length equals 13 residues. Germline lookup yields CDR1 SGHRS and CDR2 YFSETQ. V lost 2 bases, J lost 6 bases, and 12 bases lay in between. The CDR3 nucleotides are TGCGCCAGCAGCTTTAGGGACTCAAGCGAGCAGTACTTC. It encodes CASSFRDSSEQYF.

The V and J genes are TRBV3-1 (or the pseudogene TRBV3-2) and TRBJ2-7; 7 bases agree with TRBD2. V lost 1 base and J lost 3; bases outside the gene matches: 9. The CDR3 has 16 residues. The germline V gene has CDR1 LGHDT and CDR2 YNNKEL (reference sequence). In DNA, the CDR3 is TGTGCCAGCAGCCAAGGCGGGGGAGGAGGACGCTACGAGCAGTACTTC. Translating it yields CASSQGGGGGRYEQYF.

This sequence joins TRBV5-4 and TRBJ2-7, with 12 bases aligning to TRBD2. Germline CDR1 reads SGHNT; CDR2 reads YYREEE (reference sequence). The CDR3 spans 15 residues. The V segment lost 2 bases and the J segment 6 bases; nucleotides outside the gene matches: 6. The CDR3 bases are TGTGCCAGCAGCTTTTCTAGCGGGAGGGCGGGCGAGCAGTACTTC. This translates into CASSFSSGRAGEQYF.

CDR3 amino acids: CSTGQGGNYGYTF. CDR3 DNA sequence: TGCAGCACTGGACAGGGGGGGAACTATGGCTACACCTTC. This sequence joins TRBV29-1 and TRBJ1-2; the match to TRBD1 covers 10 bases. V lost 8 bases to trimming and J lost 2 bases; unmatched junction nucleotides: 5. Germline CDR1 SQVTM, CDR2 ANQGSEA. This CDR3 comprises 13 residues.

The sample holds many counts of this clone. This chain links TRBV12-3 or TRBV12-4 with TRBJ1-1; possibly TRBD1 for D (5 bases). The CDR3 runs 12 residues. Between the trimmed V and J ends, which lost 2 bases and 6 bases, there was a span of 7 bases. CDR3 protein: CASSLRQSEAFF. For the CDR3, the DNA is TGTGCCAGCAGTTTAAGACAGTCTGAAGCTTTCTTT.

The J gene is TRBJ1-3, the V gene TRBV24-1; a possible D gene is TRBD1 (6 bases). Trimming stripped 5 bases from V and 3 bases from J, with 13 bases between. Germline CDR1 is KGHDR and CDR2 is SFDVKD. This CDR3 is built from 15 residues. The CDR3 region is CATSARGAGGNTIYF. DNA for the CDR3: TGTGCCACCAGTGCTCGGGGGGCGGGTGGAAACACCATATATTTT.

The chain is built from TRBV20-1 and TRBJ1-6; 9 bases fit TRBD1. Germline V gene lookup returns CDR1 DFQATT and CDR2 SNEGSKA (reference sequence). The CDR3 totals 13 residues. J lost 13 bases, V lost 3 bases, and 7 bases had no gene match. CDR3: CSASAGQGLPLHF. DNA for the CDR3: TGCAGTGCTAGTGCTGGACAGGGGCTTCCCCTCCACTTT.

The chain links TRBV6-5 to TRBJ1-1, with D unresolved. The CDR3 length is 12 residues. Trimming left V 5 bases short and J 3 bases short, with 7 bases between. Germline loops: CDR1 MNHEY, CDR2 SVGAGI. In DNA, the CDR3 is TGTGCCAGCAGTAGTGAGTACACTGAAGCTTTCTTT. Translation: CASSSEYTEAFF.

The genes are TRBV24-1 and TRBJ1-2, with 7 bases matching TRBD1. There are 15 residues in the CDR3. Germline CDR1 and CDR2: KGHDR and SFDVKD. V lost 4 bases and J lost 5; bases outside the gene matches: 9. The chain's CDR3 is CATSEHGQERYGYTF. The DNA of the CDR3 is TGTGCCACCAGTGAGCACGGACAGGAGAGATATGGCTACACCTTC.

This chain joins TRBV5-4 and TRBJ2-3, with TRBD2 identical over 7 bases. Germline V CDR1 and CDR2: SGHNT, YYREEE (reference sequence). The CDR3 contains 15 residues. V shed 3 bases, J shed 2 bases, and the junction held 6 bases outside the gene matches. DNA of the CDR3: TGTGCCAGCAGCTCCGGGGGGTCGTTCACAGATACGCAGTATTTT. This gives the protein CASSSGGSFTDTQYF. Complete variable domain (other parts from reference TRBV5-4 and TRBJ2-3): ETGVTQSPTHLIKTRGQQVTLRCSSQSGHNTVSWYQQALGQGPQFIFQYYREEENGRGNFPPRFSGLQFPNYSSELNVNALELDDSALYLCASSSGGSFTDTQYFGPGTRLTVL.

The chain is built from TRBV6-5 and TRBJ2-7; the D gene is possibly TRBD2 (5 bases). The V gene lost 2 bases and the J gene lost 6 bases, with 11 bases spanning the gap. The CDR3 consists of 13 residues. Looked up from germline, CDR1 is MNHEY and CDR2 is SVGAGI. The DNA for the CDR3 is TGTGCCAGCAGTTACCGCGAGGGCCTCGAGCAGTACTTC. Its translation: CASSYREGLEQYF.

In the case of this clone: An end of the junction does not agree with germline; a read error may underlie this. The gene calls are TRBV19 and TRBJ2-6, with 8 bases lining up with TRBD2. The germline CDR1 and CDR2 sequences are LNHDA and SQIVND (reference sequence). This CDR3 has 17 residues. The CDR3 DNA reads as TGTGCCAGTAGTTTAGAAGCGGGAGAGTCTGGGGCCAACGTCCTGACTTTC. It encodes CASSLEAGESGANVLTF. Supplemented by reference TRBV19 and TRBJ2-6, the full variable domain reads DGGITQSPKYLFRKEGQNVTLSCEQNLNHDAMYWYRQDPGQGLRLIYYSQIVNDFQKGDIAEGYSVSREKKESFPLTVTSAQKNPTAFYLCASSLEAGESGANVLTFGAGSRLTVL.

This chain joins TRBV18 and TRBJ1-2, with unresolved D. The V gene's germline CDR1 is KGHSH and CDR2 LQKENI. V dropped 3 bases and J dropped 8 bases, with 16 bases sitting between them. This CDR3 spans 14 amino acids. CDR3 region: CASSPHGSSEGYTF. CDR3 in DNA: TGTGCCAGCTCACCCCACGGGTCCTCGGAGGGCTACACCTTC.